The clone carrying this T cell receptor (beta chain) was seen more than once but under ten times. Its antigen is currently unknown. The data are from a study of blood T cells in healthy people across ages. Points from the study as a whole: The donors' CMV status was not determined, possibly confounding changes in expanded clonotypes. Long-lived donors exceeded aged donors in naive CD4+ cells and diversity.

The use of a sample-barcoded 5' primer and a J-beta primer mix characterized a second PCR of roughly 6 to 11 cycles. All samples yielded 2.5 million or more CDR3-containing paired-end reads. TCRdb independently ran MiXCR on the 5' RACE reads; one entry per CDR3 protein. The sample holds more than 1.4 million distinct CDR3 sequences, roughly 40% seen once. Germline V gives CDR1 ENHRY, CDR2 SYGVKD. Deletions cut 8 bases from V and 0 bases from J, with 14 bases between. CDR3 length: 14 residues. For every donor, a draw yielded approximately 9.9 milliliters of peripheral blood. This sequence originates from a young woman in good health. The sample taken for sequencing was blood. The rearrangement joins TRBV10-3 to TRBJ2-7; the D is unclear. The CDR3 coding sequence is TGTGCCATCGGGGTTGCGGAGACCTCCTACGAGCAGTACTTC. Translated: CAIGVAETSYEQYF.